This T cell receptor (beta chain) derives from a study of read filtering for tumor transcriptome and immune sequencing. This clonotype was observed at least ten times. Its antigen is unknown. General study results and limits: Roughly 82% of IR-seq clonotypes had a single read, yet these held around 3.5% of reads. IR-seq and RNA-seq agreed better without single-read clonotypes. The CD138-negative fraction was mixed bone marrow immune cells, not pure T cells.

From about 0.4 ug of RNA, a library with molecular barcoded alpha/delta and beta/gamma adaptors was made. TCRdb recomputed calls from the reads with MiXCR, one row per CDR3 protein. The top ten clones hold under 9% of a sample with more than 100,000 distinct CDR3 sequences, about 13% of them seen once. This TCR derives from a donor over 35 with multiple myeloma. Sequencing was performed on a population of CD138-negative cells sorted from bone marrow.

CDR3 protein: CATSRGTGINEQFF. In DNA form, the CDR3 reads TGTGCCACCAGCAGGGGGACAGGGATCAATGAGCAGTTCTTC. The rearrangement joins TRBV15 to TRBJ2-1; TRBD1 aligns across 9 bases. J was trimmed by 6 bases and V by 3 bases; bases with no gene match: 3. Looked up from germline, CDR1 is LNHNV and CDR2 is YYDKDF (reference sequence). The CDR3 extends over 14 amino acids.